These 5 T cell receptor beta chains originate from one sample sequenced in a study of T cell repertoires in cytomegalovirus infection. No cognate antigen is known for these TCRs. TCRdb re-analysed the reads in MiXCR, keeping a single row per CDR3 protein. The sample shows approximately 910,000 distinct CDR3 sequences, roughly 31% of them seen only once. The source was cultured CD8+ T cells from PBMCs, collected from culture after CMV antigen stimulation. The receptors stem from a human donor in good health (CMV status not recorded). Some clones in this sample may be carry-over from other donors' samples.

This clonotype was detected a few times. The rearrangement joins TRBV29-1 to TRBJ2-1; D uncertain. Looked up from germline, CDR1 is SQVTM and CDR2 is ANQGSEA. The ends were cut back, 4 bases at V and 6 bases at J, with 13 bases in the middle. This CDR3 has 13 residues. CDR3 amino acids: CSVAQPVPNEQFF. The CDR3 DNA is TGCAGCGTTGCTCAGCCGGTCCCCAATGAGCAGTTCTTC.

This sequence joins TRBV27 and TRBJ1-2, with TRBD1 as a possible D gene (6 bases). The CDR3 is 13 amino acids. In germline, CDR1 is MNHEY, CDR2 SMNVEV (reference sequence). Trimming took off 5 bases at V and 4 bases at J, with 11 bases between the two ends. DNA of the CDR3: TGTGCCAGCAGTCCAGGGGATATCTATGGCTACACCTTC. Its protein product is CASSPGDIYGYTF.

This clonotype showed up just a few times. This chain joins TRBV25-1 and TRBJ1-4; 8 bases are a match to TRBD1. CDR1 and CDR2 from the germline V gene are MGHDK and SYGVNS. The CDR3 spans 11 residues. The ends lost 8 bases at V and 11 bases at J; junction bases unmatched: 4. The CDR3 region is CASATGDKLFF. The CDR3, as DNA: TGTGCCAGCGCGACAGGGGACAAACTGTTTTTT.

This clonotype was counted between two and nine times. V and J are TRBV6-6 and TRBJ2-3, with D perhaps matching TRBD1 (5 bases). Germline assignment: CDR1 MNHNY and CDR2 SVGAGI (reference sequence). Trimming took 7 bases from V and 6 from J, leaving 17 bases between them. The CDR3 covers 14 residues. CDR3: CASTVAPGMDTQYF. The CDR3 coding sequence is TGTGCCAGCACCGTCGCCCCAGGGATGGATACGCAGTATTTT.

This clonotype was detected a few times. The chain uses TRBV20-1 and TRBJ2-2; TRBD2 matches 11 bases. The CDR3 contains 16 residues. Germline CDR1 reads DFQATT; CDR2 reads SNEGSKA (reference sequence). Losses at the gene ends were 1 base for V and 8 bases for J; bases not matched to a gene: 9. CDR3 in amino acids: CSARASGGFAGGELFF. In DNA, the CDR3 is TGCAGTGCTAGAGCTAGCGGGGGGTTCGCAGGAGGGGAGCTGTTTTTT.